The clone carrying this TCR beta chain was seen a few times. Its matching antigen is unknown. Primers used in a second PCR of roughly 6 to 11 cycles were a sample-barcoded 5' primer and a J-beta primer mix. Each sample provided no less than 2.5 million CDR3-containing paired-end reads. Using its own MiXCR run on the 5' RACE reads, TCRdb lists one record per CDR3 protein. The data contain around 1,100,000 distinct CDR3 sequences, 30% to 40% of them seen just once; the ten biggest clones take up about an eighth. These data are taken from a study of blood T cells in healthy people across ages. The CDR3 spans 15 residues. Germline CDR1 MDHEN, CDR2 SYDVKM. V was trimmed by 6 bases and J by 3 bases, leaving 17 bases between them. Study-wide findings and caveats: The study found more naive CD4+ cells and higher diversity in long-lived than aged donors.

The rearrangement joins TRBV28 to TRBJ2-5; D is possibly TRBD1 or TRBD2 (5 bases each). Sequenced sample: blood. This clonotype originated in a man aged 18 to 29 in good health. The CDR3, as DNA: TGTGCCAGCAGAAAGGGTAGCCGGGGCAAAGAGACCCAGTACTTC. Protein: CASRKGSRGKETQYF.